This T cell receptor beta chain emerged from a study of response to subunit inactivated influenza vaccine. Trimming shortened V by 2 bases and J by 6 bases, and 16 bases separated the two germline ends. The CDR3 loop spans 15 amino acids. Germline CDR1 is SGHRS and CDR2 is YFSETQ. TCRdb reanalysed the RT-PCR reads using MiXCR and keeps one entry per CDR3 protein. The repertoire includes 250,000 to 350,000 distinct CDR3 sequences, around 22% of them detected once, and approximately 10% sits in the top ten. Study outcomes and limitations: Authors suggested each seasonal flu vaccination may recruit only limited numbers of new T cells.

Remarks on this clonotype: Its antigen remains unknown.

The chain employs TRBV5-1 and TRBJ2-3, with D possibly matching TRBD1 (6 bases). Sequenced here: PBMCs from blood, sampled less than 22 months after vaccination. The TCR sequence derives from a man aged 45-69 years who received an inactivated influenza vaccine. The CDR3: CASSFWTPTGDTQYF. The CDR3 DNA reads TGCGCCAGCAGCTTTTGGACCCCCACAGGGGATACGCAGTATTTT.